Listed below are T cell receptor beta chains from one sample, sequenced in a study of T-cell reconstitution after alpha-beta-depleted transplantation in children. TCRdb recomputed calls from the PCR reads with MiXCR, one row per CDR3 protein. Of hundreds of thousands of distinct CDR3 sequences in the sample, roughly a tenth were seen once. Material: PBMCs from the stem cell graft donor, obtained from the stem cell graft. These receptors were taken from a human donor who donated a stem cell graft to a child with acute myeloid leukemia. The CDR3 runs from the conserved cysteine through the conserved F or W. The order of the fields is clone size, D gene, V gene, J gene, CDR3 DNA, CDR3 protein. The D gene is left open where the match is weak. Not all rows give a size; the values are once, few, many and, for expanded clones, a class.

many,TRBD2,TRBV3-1,TRBJ2-1,TGTGCCACCAGGACTAGCGGGCTCAATGAGCAGTTCTTC,CATRTSGLNEQFF
few,TRBD2,TRBV5-1,TRBJ2-3,TGCGCCAGCAGCCGATCAGGGACTATCTACACAGATACGCAGTATTTT,CASSRSGTIYTDTQYF
.,.,TRBV4-3,TRBJ2-2,TGCGCCAGCAGCCAAGATTTAATGTTGGCCGGGGAGCTGTTTTTT,CASSQDLMLAGELFF
.,.,TRBV7-6,TRBJ1-5,TGTGCCAGCAGCCCCTCGGTATTGAGCGGGGATCAGCCCCAGCATTTT,CASSPSVLSGDQPQHF
.,.,TRBV29-1,TRBJ1-1,TGCAGCGTTGAACCGAATGACAGAAGTTACACTGAAGCTTTCTTT,CSVEPNDRSYTEAFF
.,TRBD2,TRBV12-3/TRBV12-4,TRBJ2-2,TGTGCCAGCAGTTTAGCCCGGGGTAGCGGGAGTGGGACCGGGGAGCTGTTTTTT,CASSLARGSGSGTGELFF
many,.,TRBV10-3,TRBJ2-1,TGTGCCATCAGGGGGGGACCAGACGGGCAGTTCTTC,CAIRGGPDGQFF
few,.,TRBV20-1,TRBJ2-5,TGCAGTGTCTCGGGGCAGTACCAAGAGACCCAGTACTTC,CSVSGQYQETQYF
few,.,TRBV2,TRBJ1-1,TGTGCCAGCAGCCCCCGAATGTTCCTGAACACTGAAGCTTTCTTT,CASSPRMFLNTEAFF
many,.,TRBV7-6,TRBJ2-1,TGTGCCAGCAGCTTAGGGTGGGGGCCCCCAACTGAGAATGAGCAGTTCTTC,CASSLGWGPPTENEQFF
.,.,TRBV7-6,TRBJ2-5,TGTGCCAGCGCTGATCTAACGATTCAAGAGACCCAGTACTTC,CASADLTIQETQYF
few,.,TRBV7-2,TRBJ1-1,TGTGCCAGCAGCCCACCCAGACCGAACACTGAAGCTTTCTTT,CASSPPRPNTEAFF
few,.,TRBV7-7,TRBJ2-5,TGTGCTAGCAGCTCTGGGGGGGGCGGACCTCAAGAGACCCAGTACTTC,CASSSGGGGPQETQYF